The T cell receptor (beta chain) under discussion was sequenced for a study of cytomegalovirus exposure and HLA in healthy donors. Findings and limits, study-wide: Differences between HLA loci emerged in a later analysis of TCR association rates, with DRB1 most and HLA-C fewest. HLA allele associations emerged for fewer than 20,000 TCR beta sequences in a later analysis, at 0.05 false discovery rate. In a later analysis, parvovirus B19, influenza, CMV and Epstein-Barr virus appeared linked to several top co-occurrence clusters.

The J segment lost 4 bases and the V segment lost 5 bases, leaving 17 bases of the junction unmatched. Germline loops: CDR1 MGHDK, CDR2 SYGVNS. The CDR3 runs to 18 residues. The primer mix had 60 Vbeta and 13 Jbeta primers. Produced via immunoSEQ multiplex PCR; TCRdb's table is partial and in-frame only. This repertoire shows approximately 140,000 clones, about 64% found once; its top ten account for under 7.5%. Comment on this clone: What it binds is unknown.

V gene TRBV25-1 combines with J gene TRBJ1-2; 9 bases line up with TRBD1. The TCR sequence derives from a woman aged 55-69 years in good health and CMV-seropositive. Sequencing used PBMCs. The CDR3 loop reads CASSPLGSGQGHSYGYTF. The CDR3 nucleotides are TGTGCCAGCAGTCCCCTAGGGAGCGGACAGGGGCACTCCTATGGCTACACCTTC.